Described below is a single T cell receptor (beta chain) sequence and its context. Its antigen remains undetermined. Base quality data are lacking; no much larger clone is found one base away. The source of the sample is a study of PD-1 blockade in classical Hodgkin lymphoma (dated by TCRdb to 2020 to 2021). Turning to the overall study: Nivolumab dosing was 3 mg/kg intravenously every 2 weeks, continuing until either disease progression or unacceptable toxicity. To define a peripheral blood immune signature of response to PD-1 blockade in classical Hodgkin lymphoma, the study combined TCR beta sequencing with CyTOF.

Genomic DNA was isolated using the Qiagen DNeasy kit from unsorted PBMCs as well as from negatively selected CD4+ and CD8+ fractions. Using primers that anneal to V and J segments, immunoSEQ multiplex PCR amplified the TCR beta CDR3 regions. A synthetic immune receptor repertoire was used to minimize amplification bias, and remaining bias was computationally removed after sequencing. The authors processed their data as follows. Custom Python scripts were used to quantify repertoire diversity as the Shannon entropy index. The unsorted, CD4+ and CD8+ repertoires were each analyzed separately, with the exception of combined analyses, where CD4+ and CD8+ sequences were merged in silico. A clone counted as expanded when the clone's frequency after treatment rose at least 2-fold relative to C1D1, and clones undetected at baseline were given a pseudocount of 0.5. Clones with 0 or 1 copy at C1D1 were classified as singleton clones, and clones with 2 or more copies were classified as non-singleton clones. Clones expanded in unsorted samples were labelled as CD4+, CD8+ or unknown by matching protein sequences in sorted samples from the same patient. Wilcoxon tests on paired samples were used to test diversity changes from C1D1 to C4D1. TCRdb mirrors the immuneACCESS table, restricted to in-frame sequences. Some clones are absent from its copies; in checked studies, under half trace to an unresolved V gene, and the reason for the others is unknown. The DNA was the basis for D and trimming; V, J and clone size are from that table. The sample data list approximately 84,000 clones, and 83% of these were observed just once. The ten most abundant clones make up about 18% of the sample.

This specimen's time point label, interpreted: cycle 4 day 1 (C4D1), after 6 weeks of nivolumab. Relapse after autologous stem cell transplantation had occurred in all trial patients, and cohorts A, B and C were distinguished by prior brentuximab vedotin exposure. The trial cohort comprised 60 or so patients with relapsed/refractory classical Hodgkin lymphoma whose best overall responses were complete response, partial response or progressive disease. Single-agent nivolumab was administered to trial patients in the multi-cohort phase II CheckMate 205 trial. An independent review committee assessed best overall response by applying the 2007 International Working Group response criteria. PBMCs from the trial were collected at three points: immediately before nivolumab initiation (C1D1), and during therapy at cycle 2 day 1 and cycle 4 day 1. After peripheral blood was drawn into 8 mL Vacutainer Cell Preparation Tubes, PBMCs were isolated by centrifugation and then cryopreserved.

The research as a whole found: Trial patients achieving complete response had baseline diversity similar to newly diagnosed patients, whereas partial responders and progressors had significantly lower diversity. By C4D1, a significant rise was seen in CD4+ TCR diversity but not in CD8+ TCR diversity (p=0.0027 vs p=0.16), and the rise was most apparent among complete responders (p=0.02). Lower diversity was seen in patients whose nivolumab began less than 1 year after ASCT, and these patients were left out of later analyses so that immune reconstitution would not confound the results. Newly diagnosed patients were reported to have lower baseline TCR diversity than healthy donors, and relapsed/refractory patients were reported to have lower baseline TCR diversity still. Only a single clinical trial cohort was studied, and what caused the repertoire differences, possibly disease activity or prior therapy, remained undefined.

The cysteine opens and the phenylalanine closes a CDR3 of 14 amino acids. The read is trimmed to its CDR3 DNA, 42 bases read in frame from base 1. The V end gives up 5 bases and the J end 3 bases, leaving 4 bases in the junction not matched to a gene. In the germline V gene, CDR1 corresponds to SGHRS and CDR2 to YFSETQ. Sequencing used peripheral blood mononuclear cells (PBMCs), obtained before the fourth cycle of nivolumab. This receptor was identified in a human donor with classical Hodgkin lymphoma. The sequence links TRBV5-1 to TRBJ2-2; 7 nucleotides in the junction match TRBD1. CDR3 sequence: CASRGQVDTGELFF. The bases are TGCGCCAGCAGAGGACAGGTTGACACCGGGGAGCTGTTTTTT.